The rows below give T cell receptor beta chains drawn from one sample of a study of cytotoxic CD8 clonotypes in ibrutinib-treated CLL. The table came from immunoSEQ multiplex PCR; TCRdb's copy has only in-frame clones and leaves some out. The sample records roughly 220,000 clones, around 75% being singletons. The specimen comprised PBMCs, sampled after 12 months of ibrutinib treatment. These receptors were collected from a human donor with chronic lymphocytic leukemia. Each CDR3 is given with its conserved first and last residue. A D gene is named only where the DNA matches it firmly. Only part of the rows carry a size: once, few, many, or a class if the clone is expanded.

J: TRBJ2-3; V: TRBV18; size: -; D: -; DNA: TGTGCCAGCTCACCACCGGCCATAAGCACAGATACGCAGTATTTT; CDR3: CASSPPAISTDTQYF
J: TRBJ1-5; V: TRBV5-1; size: -; D: -; DNA: TGCGCCAGCAGCTTCGGTTGGCAGCAGAATCAGCCCCAGCATTTT; CDR3: CASSFGWQQNQPQHF
J: TRBJ1-1; V: TRBV5-6; size: -; D: TRBD1; DNA: TGTGCCAGCAGCTCATATACAGGGGGGGACACTGAAGCTTTCTTT; CDR3: CASSSYTGGDTEAFF
J: TRBJ1-2; V: TRBV2; size: few; D: -; DNA: TGTGCCAGCAGTGTGAGGGACGGCGTGGGGCTCTATGGCTACACCTTC; CDR3: CASSVRDGVGLYGYTF
J: TRBJ1-1; V: TRBV19; size: -; D: -; DNA: TGTGCCAGTAGTATCCCTCGTATGAACACTGAAGCTTTCTTT; CDR3: CASSIPRMNTEAFF
J: TRBJ1-2; V: TRBV11-2; size: few; D: -; DNA: TGTGCCAGCAGCTTAGGTCCGGGAGGAAAAGGCTACACCTTC; CDR3: CASSLGPGGKGYTF
J: TRBJ1-2; V: TRBV4-3; size: -; D: -; DNA: TGCGCCAGCAGCCAAGGAGCGGTCAGCCGTATCTATGGCTACACCTTC; CDR3: CASSQGAVSRIYGYTF
J: TRBJ2-3; V: TRBV7-8; size: once; D: TRBD2; DNA: TGTGCCAGCAGCTTGCAAAGCGGGAGAGGTGCCGCAGATACGCAGTATTTT; CDR3: CASSLQSGRGAADTQYF
J: TRBJ1-3; V: TRBV6-6; size: -; D: TRBD1; DNA: TGTGCCAGCACGTCTACAGGGGACGGAAACACCATATATTTT; CDR3: CASTSTGDGNTIYF
J: TRBJ2-1; V: TRBV2; size: -; D: -; DNA: TGTGCCAGCAGGGACGACCTTCCACAGCGGATCTTC; CDR3: CASRDDLPQRIF
J: TRBJ2-7; V: TRBV27; size: few; D: -; DNA: TGTGCCAGCAGTAAACCTGTGGGAAGCTCCTACGAGCAGTACTTC; CDR3: CASSKPVGSSYEQYF
J: TRBJ2-7; V: TRBV5-1; size: once; D: TRBD2; DNA: TGCGCCAGCAGCCCGCCACTAGCGGGAGGAGGAGAGCAGTACTTC; CDR3: CASSPPLAGGGEQYF
J: TRBJ2-1; V: TRBV7-3; size: few; D: -; DNA: TGTGCCAGCAGCTTAACGCGGCATAATGAGCAGTTCTTC; CDR3: CASSLTRHNEQFF
J: TRBJ1-1; V: TRBV18; size: -; D: TRBD1; DNA: TGTGCCAGCTCACCACGTGGGGACAGCGCCGCTTTCTTT; CDR3: CASSPRGDSAAFF
J: TRBJ1-2; V: TRBV6-5; size: -; D: -; DNA: TGTGCCAGCAAGGGCAGCGCTAACTATGGCTACACCTTC; CDR3: CASKGSANYGYTF
J: TRBJ2-7; V: TRBV5-1; size: -; D: -; DNA: TGCGCCAGCCGCCGGGTGAACGAGCAGTACTTC; CDR3: CASRRVNEQYF
J: TRBJ2-1; V: TRBV7-7; size: -; D: TRBD1; DNA: TGTGCTAGCAGCATGACAGGGACGAATGGTGAGCAGTTCTTC; CDR3: CASSMTGTNGEQFF
J: TRBJ2-7; V: TRBV9; size: -; D: TRBD1; DNA: TGTGCCAGCAGCCCGCGGACAGGGCGAGGGGAGCAGTACTTC; CDR3: CASSPRTGRGEQYF
J: TRBJ2-7; V: TRBV7-6; size: -; D: -; DNA: TGTGCCAGCAGCTCCGGGCGGGACCTGACCTACGAGCAGTACTTC; CDR3: CASSSGRDLTYEQYF
J: TRBJ1-2; V: TRBV28; size: -; D: -; DNA: TGTGCCAGCAGGACGCTAGCGTGGGCCCGCTATGGCTACACCTTC; CDR3: CASRTLAWARYGYTF
J: TRBJ1-5; V: TRBV6-5; size: -; D: -; DNA: TGTGCCAGCAGTTACAAGGGGCGCGGACAGCCCCAGCATTTT; CDR3: CASSYKGRGQPQHF
J: TRBJ1-2; V: TRBV5-6; size: -; D: TRBD1; DNA: TGTGCCAGCAGCTTGCAGGGGGCCAACTATGGCTACACCTTC; CDR3: CASSLQGANYGYTF
J: TRBJ1-1; V: TRBV2; size: -; D: -; DNA: TGTGCCAAAGAGAACACTGAAGCTTTCTTT; CDR3: CAKENTEAFF
J: TRBJ1-4; V: TRBV30; size: -; D: TRBD1; DNA: TGTGCCTGGAGGGGGACAGGTGGACATGAAAAACTGTTTTTT; CDR3: CAWRGTGGHEKLFF
J: TRBJ2-7; V: TRBV18; size: -; D: -; DNA: TGTGCCAGCTCACCCCAGGAAGGTTCCTACGAGCAGTACTTC; CDR3: CASSPQEGSYEQYF
J: TRBJ2-2; V: TRBV4-3; size: -; D: TRBD1; DNA: TGCGCCAGCAGCCACATCGGGACAGGGAACACCGGGGAGCTGTTTTTT; CDR3: CASSHIGTGNTGELFF
J: TRBJ2-7; V: TRBV28; size: -; D: TRBD2; DNA: TGTGCCAGCAGTTTATCAGGGCCTAGCGGGAGCTACGAGCAGTACTTC; CDR3: CASSLSGPSGSYEQYF
J: TRBJ1-2; V: TRBV7-9; size: -; D: -; DNA: TGTGCCAGCAGCCTAGCGGAGTATGGCTACACCTTC; CDR3: CASSLAEYGYTF
J: TRBJ2-2; V: TRBV30; size: -; D: -; DNA: TGTGCCTGGAGTCGGGGCAGGGTACCTGGGGAGCTGTTTTTT; CDR3: CAWSRGRVPGELFF
J: TRBJ1-2; V: TRBV19; size: -; D: -; DNA: TGTGCCAGTAGTGGGAGGGCCGTCTATGGCTACACCTTC; CDR3: CASSGRAVYGYTF
J: TRBJ1-1; V: TRBV19; size: -; D: -; DNA: TGTGCCACCGAGAGGGGGAACACTGAAGCTTTCTTT; CDR3: CATERGNTEAFF
J: TRBJ1-1; V: TRBV5-4; size: -; D: -; DNA: TGTGCCAGCAGCTTGTTGGGTAACACTGAAGCTTTCTTT; CDR3: CASSLLGNTEAFF